The rows below give T cell receptor beta chains drawn from one sample of a study of vaccination effects on CD4 cells after COVID-19. Using immunoSEQ multiplex PCR, the repertoire was profiled, and TCRdb retains in-frame clones only, with some absent. The sample carries 35,000 to 45,000 clones, around 67% recorded once. Their recognized antigens are unknown. Material: CD4+ T cells from PBMCs cultured with a peptide pool, obtained before COVID-19 vaccination. The source is a human donor who had a prior SARS-CoV-2 infection. The CDR3 runs from the conserved cysteine through the conserved F or W. The order of the fields is J gene, D gene, V gene, clone size, CDR3 protein, CDR3 DNA. A D gene is named only where the DNA matches it firmly. Expanded clones are given a class, and other clones once, few, many or no size at all.

j_gene: TRBJ1-3; d_gene: TRBD1; v_gene: TRBV2; abundance: NA; CDR3aa: CASSLQGPGNTIYF; CDR3nt: TGTGCCAGCAGTTTACAGGGGCCGGGAAACACCATATATTTT
j_gene: TRBJ2-7; d_gene: TRBD2; v_gene: TRBV13; abundance: NA; CDR3aa: CASSLRTSGGAHEQYF; CDR3nt: TGTGCCAGCAGCTTACGGACTAGCGGGGGGGCTCACGAGCAGTACTTC
j_gene: TRBJ2-3; d_gene: NA; v_gene: TRBV6-5; abundance: NA; CDR3aa: CASSYGFSGGTDTQYF; CDR3nt: TGTGCCAGCAGTTACGGATTTTCAGGGGGCACAGATACGCAGTATTTT
j_gene: TRBJ2-3; d_gene: TRBD2; v_gene: TRBV6-6; abundance: NA; CDR3aa: CASSPSAGGQDTQYF; CDR3nt: TGTGCCAGCAGCCCATCCGCGGGAGGGCAAGATACGCAGTATTTT
j_gene: TRBJ2-1; d_gene: TRBD1; v_gene: TRBV18; abundance: NA; CDR3aa: CASQGAGGVNEQFF; CDR3nt: TGTGCCAGCCAGGGGGCAGGAGGGGTAAATGAGCAGTTCTTC
j_gene: TRBJ2-1; d_gene: TRBD2; v_gene: TRBV18; abundance: few; CDR3aa: CASSPGLAGGEEQFF; CDR3nt: TGTGCCAGCTCACCGGGACTAGCGGGAGGTGAGGAGCAGTTCTTC
j_gene: TRBJ2-2; d_gene: NA; v_gene: TRBV5-6; abundance: NA; CDR3aa: CASSLEGDLGTGELFF; CDR3nt: TGTGCCAGCAGCTTGGAAGGGGACTTGGGCACCGGGGAGCTGTTTTTT
j_gene: TRBJ1-6; d_gene: NA; v_gene: TRBV7-9; abundance: few; CDR3aa: CASSYDSNSPLHF; CDR3nt: TGTGCCAGCAGCTACGACAGCAATTCACCCCTCCACTTT
j_gene: TRBJ1-3; d_gene: NA; v_gene: TRBV7-6; abundance: NA; CDR3aa: CASSLDRLSSGNTIYF; CDR3nt: TGTGCCAGCAGCTTAGACAGGCTGAGCTCTGGAAACACCATATATTTT
j_gene: TRBJ1-1; d_gene: NA; v_gene: TRBV5-4; abundance: NA; CDR3aa: CASSSSLNTEAFF; CDR3nt: TGTGCCAGCAGCTCTTCTTTGAACACTGAAGCTTTCTTT
j_gene: TRBJ2-5; d_gene: NA; v_gene: TRBV5-1; abundance: NA; CDR3aa: CASSLTPQETQYF; CDR3nt: TGCGCCAGCAGCTTGACACCCCAAGAGACCCAGTACTTC
j_gene: TRBJ2-7; d_gene: NA; v_gene: TRBV2; abundance: few; CDR3aa: CATELDGGSEQYF; CDR3nt: TGTGCCACCGAATTAGACGGAGGATCCGAGCAGTACTTC
j_gene: TRBJ2-5; d_gene: TRBD1; v_gene: TRBV10-3; abundance: few; CDR3aa: CAISMGQGALETQYF; CDR3nt: TGTGCCATCAGTATGGGACAGGGGGCCCTTGAGACCCAGTACTTC
j_gene: TRBJ2-5; d_gene: NA; v_gene: TRBV7-2; abundance: few; CDR3aa: CASSFFSGSGRGETQYF; CDR3nt: TGTGCCAGCAGCTTTTTCTCGGGCTCGGGCCGGGGGGAGACCCAGTACTTC
j_gene: TRBJ1-3; d_gene: NA; v_gene: TRBV16; abundance: NA; CDR3aa: CASSQFALSTQSSGNTIYF; CDR3nt: TGTGCCAGCAGCCAATTTGCGTTGTCCACGCAGAGCTCTGGAAACACCATATATTTT
j_gene: TRBJ2-7; d_gene: NA; v_gene: TRBV27; abundance: few; CDR3aa: CASTPTGRVIYEQYF; CDR3nt: TGTGCCAGCACCCCTACAGGGAGAGTTATCTACGAGCAGTACTTC
j_gene: TRBJ2-3; d_gene: TRBD1; v_gene: TRBV5-6; abundance: NA; CDR3aa: CASSLGTGGGDTQYF; CDR3nt: TGTGCCAGCAGCTTGGGGACAGGGGGAGGGGATACGCAGTATTTT
j_gene: TRBJ2-2; d_gene: TRBD2; v_gene: TRBV11-3; abundance: NA; CDR3aa: CASGGGNTGELFF; CDR3nt: TGTGCCAGCGGGGGGGGGAACACCGGGGAGCTGTTTTTT
j_gene: TRBJ2-3; d_gene: TRBD2; v_gene: TRBV9; abundance: once; CDR3aa: CASSVPHETSGNTDTQYF; CDR3nt: TGTGCCAGCAGCGTACCCCACGAGACTAGCGGGAACACAGATACGCAGTATTTT
j_gene: TRBJ2-7; d_gene: NA; v_gene: TRBV20-1; abundance: NA; CDR3aa: CSASTGEGWYEQYF; CDR3nt: TGCAGTGCTAGTACGGGAGAGGGGTGGTACGAGCAGTACTTC
j_gene: TRBJ2-3; d_gene: TRBD2; v_gene: TRBV19; abundance: NA; CDR3aa: CASSIVGLAGPTDTQYF; CDR3nt: TGTGCCAGTAGTATAGTAGGACTAGCGGGGCCCACAGATACGCAGTATTTT
j_gene: TRBJ2-3; d_gene: NA; v_gene: TRBV19; abundance: NA; CDR3aa: CASSASRNTDTQYF; CDR3nt: TGTGCCAGTAGTGCAAGCAGGAACACAGATACGCAGTATTTT
j_gene: TRBJ2-3; d_gene: NA; v_gene: TRBV18; abundance: NA; CDR3aa: CASVLVITDTQYF; CDR3nt: TGTGCCAGCGTACTAGTAATCACAGATACGCAGTATTTT
j_gene: TRBJ2-5; d_gene: NA; v_gene: TRBV5-1; abundance: NA; CDR3aa: CASSLVGEETQYF; CDR3nt: TGCGCCAGCAGCTTAGTGGGGGAAGAGACCCAGTACTTC
j_gene: TRBJ2-4; d_gene: TRBD2; v_gene: TRBV4-3; abundance: NA; CDR3aa: CASSQVAGAKNIQYF; CDR3nt: TGCGCCAGCAGCCAGGTAGCGGGAGCCAAAAACATTCAGTACTTC
j_gene: TRBJ2-5; d_gene: NA; v_gene: TRBV4-2; abundance: NA; CDR3aa: CASSQDRLGMETQYF; CDR3nt: TGTGCCAGCAGCCAAGATAGGCTAGGGATGGAGACCCAGTACTTC
j_gene: TRBJ2-1; d_gene: NA; v_gene: TRBV7-8; abundance: NA; CDR3aa: CASSYSENYNEQFF; CDR3nt: TGTGCCAGCAGCTATAGCGAGAACTACAATGAGCAGTTCTTC
j_gene: TRBJ2-7; d_gene: NA; v_gene: TRBV10-3; abundance: NA; CDR3aa: CAISRSSGRSSYEQYF; CDR3nt: TGTGCCATCAGCCGTTCCTCGGGGCGAAGCTCCTACGAGCAGTACTTC
j_gene: TRBJ2-5; d_gene: TRBD2; v_gene: TRBV28; abundance: NA; CDR3aa: CASSRLAGSQETQYF; CDR3nt: TGTGCCAGCAGCCGACTAGCGGGGTCGCAAGAGACCCAGTACTTC
j_gene: TRBJ1-4; d_gene: NA; v_gene: TRBV7-2; abundance: few; CDR3aa: CASSLGQTGSNEKLFF; CDR3nt: TGTGCCAGCAGCCTAGGGCAAACAGGGAGCAATGAAAAACTGTTTTTT
j_gene: TRBJ2-1; d_gene: TRBD1; v_gene: TRBV5-1; abundance: NA; CDR3aa: CASSLVAGGRRYNEQFF; CDR3nt: TGCGCCAGCAGCTTGGTGGCAGGGGGCCGACGCTACAATGAGCAGTTCTTC
j_gene: TRBJ1-4; d_gene: NA; v_gene: TRBV12-3/TRBV12-4; abundance: NA; CDR3aa: CASSLARGGKLFF; CDR3nt: TGTGCCAGCAGTCTAGCCCGGGGCGGGAAACTGTTTTTT
j_gene: TRBJ2-7; d_gene: TRBD1; v_gene: TRBV2; abundance: few; CDR3aa: CASNWDRGHEQYF; CDR3nt: TGTGCCAGCAATTGGGACAGGGGCCACGAGCAGTACTTC
j_gene: TRBJ1-1; d_gene: NA; v_gene: TRBV11-3; abundance: once; CDR3aa: CASSLGIHTEAFF; CDR3nt: TGTGCCAGCAGCCTTGGGATACACACTGAAGCTTTCTTT
j_gene: TRBJ1-3; d_gene: NA; v_gene: TRBV11-2; abundance: NA; CDR3aa: CASSLDPGVHTIYF; CDR3nt: TGTGCCAGCAGCTTAGATCCGGGGGTTCACACCATATATTTT
j_gene: TRBJ2-3; d_gene: TRBD2; v_gene: TRBV5-6; abundance: NA; CDR3aa: CASSPGLAESTDTQYF; CDR3nt: TGTGCCAGCAGCCCGGGACTAGCGGAAAGCACAGATACGCAGTATTTT
j_gene: TRBJ2-7; d_gene: NA; v_gene: TRBV4-2; abundance: NA; CDR3aa: CASSQVGGNYEQYF; CDR3nt: TGTGCCAGCAGCCAAGTCGGCGGAAACTACGAGCAGTACTTC
j_gene: TRBJ2-3; d_gene: TRBD2; v_gene: TRBV15; abundance: NA; CDR3aa: CATSRVSGGSTDTQYF; CDR3nt: TGTGCCACCAGCAGAGTTAGCGGGGGGAGCACAGATACGCAGTATTTT
j_gene: TRBJ2-5; d_gene: NA; v_gene: TRBV7-3; abundance: NA; CDR3aa: CASSPGRPPETQYF; CDR3nt: TGTGCCAGCAGCCCGGGACGTCCCCCGGAGACCCAGTACTTC
j_gene: TRBJ1-5; d_gene: NA; v_gene: TRBV30; abundance: NA; CDR3aa: CAWSDGPNQPQHF; CDR3nt: TGTGCCTGGAGTGACGGGCCAAATCAGCCCCAGCATTTT
j_gene: TRBJ2-1; d_gene: TRBD2; v_gene: TRBV5-1; abundance: few; CDR3aa: CASSPGLVLYNEQFF; CDR3nt: TGCGCCAGCAGCCCGGGACTAGTTCTCTACAATGAGCAGTTCTTC
j_gene: TRBJ2-3; d_gene: TRBD2; v_gene: TRBV5-4; abundance: NA; CDR3aa: CASSLGGGAGGSADTQYF; CDR3nt: TGTGCCAGCAGCTTGGGGGGAGGAGCGGGAGGGTCAGCAGATACGCAGTATTTT
j_gene: TRBJ1-3; d_gene: NA; v_gene: TRBV7-6; abundance: NA; CDR3aa: CASSSQWDTRNTIYF; CDR3nt: TGTGCCAGCAGCTCCCAGTGGGACACACGAAACACCATATATTTT
j_gene: TRBJ1-3; d_gene: TRBD1; v_gene: TRBV3-1/TRBV3-2; abundance: NA; CDR3aa: CASSLQGAPGNTIYF; CDR3nt: TGTGCCAGCAGCCTACAGGGGGCGCCTGGAAACACCATATATTTT
j_gene: TRBJ2-1; d_gene: TRBD2; v_gene: TRBV7-9; abundance: NA; CDR3aa: CASSPGLATSSYNEQFF; CDR3nt: TGTGCCAGCAGCCCTGGACTAGCGACCAGCTCCTACAATGAGCAGTTCTTC
j_gene: TRBJ2-2; d_gene: NA; v_gene: TRBV7-2; abundance: once; CDR3aa: CASSLMRTGELFF; CDR3nt: TGTGCCAGCAGCTTAATGAGGACCGGGGAGCTGTTTTTT
j_gene: TRBJ1-1; d_gene: NA; v_gene: TRBV5-1; abundance: NA; CDR3aa: CASSFTTATEAFF; CDR3nt: TGCGCCAGCAGCTTTACTACAGCTACTGAAGCTTTCTTT
j_gene: TRBJ2-3; d_gene: NA; v_gene: TRBV5-6; abundance: NA; CDR3aa: CASSPWVAASTDTQYF; CDR3nt: TGTGCCAGCAGCCCTTGGGTAGCGGCAAGCACAGATACGCAGTATTTT
j_gene: TRBJ1-2; d_gene: TRBD1; v_gene: TRBV2; abundance: once; CDR3aa: CASRENRDRGIHGYTF; CDR3nt: TGTGCCAGCAGGGAGAACCGGGACAGGGGTATACATGGCTACACCTTC
j_gene: TRBJ1-6; d_gene: NA; v_gene: TRBV25-1; abundance: NA; CDR3aa: CASSESSTSGPLHF; CDR3nt: TGTGCCAGCAGTGAAAGTTCAACTTCGGGACCCCTCCACTTT
j_gene: TRBJ2-3; d_gene: TRBD2; v_gene: TRBV30; abundance: NA; CDR3aa: CAWSFWTSGSTDTQYF; CDR3nt: TGTGCCTGGAGTTTCTGGACTAGCGGTAGCACAGATACGCAGTATTTT
j_gene: TRBJ2-2; d_gene: NA; v_gene: TRBV18; abundance: NA; CDR3aa: CASSRQVSNTGELFF; CDR3nt: TGTGCCAGCTCCCGACAGGTCTCGAACACCGGGGAGCTGTTTTTT
j_gene: TRBJ2-3; d_gene: NA; v_gene: TRBV6-6; abundance: few; CDR3aa: CASARRVLDTQYF; CDR3nt: TGTGCCAGCGCCCGGCGGGTCTTGGATACGCAGTATTTT
j_gene: TRBJ2-5; d_gene: NA; v_gene: TRBV18; abundance: NA; CDR3aa: CASSHQETQYF; CDR3nt: TGTGCCAGCTCCCACCAAGAGACCCAGTACTTC
j_gene: TRBJ1-1; d_gene: NA; v_gene: TRBV6-1; abundance: NA; CDR3aa: CASSQGENTEAFF; CDR3nt: TGTGCCAGCAGTCAAGGGGAGAACACTGAAGCTTTCTTT
j_gene: TRBJ1-2; d_gene: NA; v_gene: TRBV6-5; abundance: NA; CDR3aa: CASKRKSGTAGGYTF; CDR3nt: TGTGCCAGTAAACGAAAGAGCGGGACGGCAGGAGGCTACACCTTC
j_gene: TRBJ1-1; d_gene: NA; v_gene: TRBV5-1; abundance: NA; CDR3aa: CASSPWGARNTEAFF; CDR3nt: TGCGCCAGCAGCCCTTGGGGGGCGAGGAACACTGAAGCTTTCTTT